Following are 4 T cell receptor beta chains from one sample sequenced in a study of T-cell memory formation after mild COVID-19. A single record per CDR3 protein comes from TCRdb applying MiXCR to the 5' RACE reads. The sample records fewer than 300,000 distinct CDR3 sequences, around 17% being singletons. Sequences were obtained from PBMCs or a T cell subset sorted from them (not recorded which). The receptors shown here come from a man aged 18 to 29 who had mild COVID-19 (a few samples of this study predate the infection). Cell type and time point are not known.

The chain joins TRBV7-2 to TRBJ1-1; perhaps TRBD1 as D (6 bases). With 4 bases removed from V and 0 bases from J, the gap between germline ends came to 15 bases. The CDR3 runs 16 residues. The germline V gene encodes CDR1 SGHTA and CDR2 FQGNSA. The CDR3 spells CASSSRQVGLNTEAFF. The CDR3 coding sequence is TGTGCCAGCAGCTCCAGACAGGTTGGACTGAACACTGAAGCTTTCTTT.

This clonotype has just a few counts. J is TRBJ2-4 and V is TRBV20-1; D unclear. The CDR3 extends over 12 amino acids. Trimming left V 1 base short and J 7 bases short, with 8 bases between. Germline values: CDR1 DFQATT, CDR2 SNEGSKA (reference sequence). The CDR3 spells CSARGEGNIQYF. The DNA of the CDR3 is TGCAGTGCTAGAGGAGAAGGGAACATTCAGTACTTC.

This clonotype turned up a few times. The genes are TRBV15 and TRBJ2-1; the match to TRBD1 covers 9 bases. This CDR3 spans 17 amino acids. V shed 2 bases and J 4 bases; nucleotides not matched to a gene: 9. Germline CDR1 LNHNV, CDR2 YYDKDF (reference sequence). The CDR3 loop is CATSRRPGQGNYNEQFF. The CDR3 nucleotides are TGTGCCACCAGCAGACGCCCGGGACAGGGAAATTACAATGAGCAGTTCTTC.

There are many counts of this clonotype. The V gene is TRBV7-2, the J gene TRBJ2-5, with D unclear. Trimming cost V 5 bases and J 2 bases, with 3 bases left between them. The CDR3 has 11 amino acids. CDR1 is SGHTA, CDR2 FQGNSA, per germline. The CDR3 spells CASSEQETQYF. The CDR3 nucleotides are TGTGCCAGCAGCGAACAAGAGACCCAGTACTTC.